This record looks at one T cell receptor (beta chain) sequence and its context. This entry comes from a study of blood T cell repertoires in COVID-19. Sequencing used immunoSEQ multiplex PCR; TCRdb keeps in-frame clones, though not all of them. Of over 30,000 clones in the sample, approximately 82% were seen once. After removal of 5 bases from V and 2 bases from J, the junction contained 3 bases not matched to a gene. From germline, CDR1 is LGHNA and CDR2 YNFKEQ. CDR3 length: 14 amino acids. The sequenced sample was peripheral blood. This chain links TRBV4-2 with TRBJ1-2, with 9 bases aligning to TRBD1. The source of this sequence is a man at least 80 years old with active or convalescent COVID-19. The CDR3: CASSIGQGNYGYTF. The DNA for the CDR3 is TGTGCCAGCAGCATTGGACAGGGGAACTATGGCTACACCTTC.